This T cell receptor beta chain was captured by sequencing in a study of T cell changes during pregnancy in multiple sclerosis. The protocol was immunoSEQ multiplex PCR, while the TCRdb copy is restricted to in-frame clones and leaves out a portion. The repertoire holds approximately 89,000 clones, with approximately 94% as singletons. The sample was peripheral blood, taken in the third trimester of pregnancy. The sequence was collected from a female donor with multiple sclerosis, enrolled in a pregnancy study.

The CDR3, as DNA: TGCAGCGTTGTGGCAGGGTCCCGAACAATGCTAGCCAAAAACATTCAGTACTTC. Its translation is CSVVAGSRTMLAKNIQYF. This chain connects TRBV29-1 to TRBJ2-4; the D gene is possibly TRBD1 (5 bases). Germline V gives CDR1 SQVTM, CDR2 ANQGSEA. The CDR3 loop spans 18 amino acids. Trimming cost V 4 bases and J 0 bases, with 22 bases left between them.